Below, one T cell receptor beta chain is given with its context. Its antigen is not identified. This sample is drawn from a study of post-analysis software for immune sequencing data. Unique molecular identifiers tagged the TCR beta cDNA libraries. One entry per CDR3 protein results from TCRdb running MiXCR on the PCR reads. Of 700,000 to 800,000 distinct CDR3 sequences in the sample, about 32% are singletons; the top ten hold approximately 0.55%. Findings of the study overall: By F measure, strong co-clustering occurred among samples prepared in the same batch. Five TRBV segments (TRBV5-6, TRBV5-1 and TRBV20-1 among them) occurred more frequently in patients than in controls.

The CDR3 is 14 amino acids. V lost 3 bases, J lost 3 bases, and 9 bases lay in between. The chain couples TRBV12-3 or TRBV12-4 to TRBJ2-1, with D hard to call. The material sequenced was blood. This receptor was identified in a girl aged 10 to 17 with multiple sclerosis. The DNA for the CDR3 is TGTGCCAGCAGTTTCGACCGTCACTACAATGAGCAGTTCTTC. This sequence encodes CASSFDRHYNEQFF.